The T cell receptor beta chain under discussion was sequenced for a study of T cell responses to AZD1222 COVID-19 vaccine. The table came from immunoSEQ multiplex PCR; TCRdb's copy has only in-frame clones and leaves some out. Of some 250,000 clones in the sample, around 93% are singletons; the top ten hold less than 0.6%. Trimming took 3 bases from V and 0 from J, leaving 9 bases between them. Germline CDR1 is LGHNA and CDR2 is YNFKEQ. The CDR3 contains 15 residues. Study results and limitations: Reportedly, close to half of spike-specific TCRs are directed against unmutated variant regions. Only six people who got AZD1222 tested seropositive at baseline.

About this clone itself: Its antigen is unknown.

The V gene is TRBV4-2, the J gene TRBJ1-5; tentatively, D is TRBD1 (5 bases). This receptor was taken from an adult who received the AZD1222 COVID-19 vaccine. Sequenced material: peripheral blood, taken 28 days after the second AZD1222 dose. This CDR3 reads CASSHGGYSNQPQHF. DNA of the CDR3: TGTGCCAGCAGCCATGGGGGATATAGCAATCAGCCCCAGCATTTT.